These 6 T cell receptor beta chains originate from one sample sequenced in a study of cytomegalovirus exposure and HLA in healthy donors. Primers for the PCR totalled 60 Vbeta and 13 Jbeta. Produced via immunoSEQ multiplex PCR; TCRdb's table is partial and in-frame only. The sample lists 130,000 or so clones, approximately 87% seen once, with around 5.2% in the top ten. Sequenced input: PBMCs. The receptors here all came from a woman in her 30s in good health and CMV-seronegative.

The genes are TRBV5-1 and TRBJ1-1; TRBD1 might be the D (6 bases). The CDR3 length is 16 residues. Deletions cut 3 bases from V and 5 bases from J, with 20 bases between. CDR1 is SGHRS, CDR2 YFSETQ, per germline. For the CDR3, the DNA is TGCGCCAGCAGCTACGAGGGGGTAGTCGAAAGTACTGAAGCTTTCTTT. Translation: CASSYEGVVESTEAFF.

J is TRBJ2-3 and V is TRBV4-1, with 11 bases lining up with TRBD2. The trim removed 2 bases at V and 2 bases at J, leaving 3 bases unmatched. The V gene's germline CDR1 is MGHRA and CDR2 YSYEKL. The CDR3 totals 16 residues. The CDR3 DNA sequence: TGCGCCAGCAGCCAAAGGACTAGCGGGCACACAGATACGCAGTATTTT. As protein: CASSQRTSGHTDTQYF.

The sample holds a few counts of this clone. The genes are TRBV19 and TRBJ1-1; D might be TRBD1 (6 bases). The CDR3 is made up of 16 amino acids. V lost 4 bases and J lost 3, with 18 bases in between. CDR1 and CDR2 (germline): LNHDA, SQIVND (reference sequence). The CDR3 is CASSSLRGSSHTEAFF. The CDR3 DNA sequence: TGTGCCAGTAGTAGTCTCAGGGGAAGTTCGCACACTGAAGCTTTCTTT.

In its sample, this clone was seen once. The chain recombines TRBV6-5 with TRBJ2-1, with 12 bases identical to TRBD2. This CDR3 comprises 16 residues. Trimming at V came to 2 bases and at J to 1 base, leaving 0 bases not matched to a gene. The germline V gene encodes CDR1 MNHEY and CDR2 SVGAGI. The CDR3 sequence: CASSYTSGRSYNEQFF. In nucleotides, the CDR3 is TGTGCCAGCAGTTACACTAGCGGGAGGTCCTACAATGAGCAGTTCTTC.

This clone was counted only a few times. The chain recombines TRBV6-4 with TRBJ2-3, with D possibly being TRBD1 (6 bases). With 2 bases removed from V and 6 bases from J, the gap between germline ends came to 6 bases. Looked up from germline, CDR1 is MRHNA and CDR2 is SNTAGT. The CDR3 is 12 amino acids. For the CDR3, the DNA is TGTGCCAGCAGTGACAGGGGGGATACGCAGTATTTT. It specifies CASSDRGDTQYF.

As to this clone: A read error may explain this, as a much larger clone is one base away. This chain links TRBV4-1 with TRBJ2-2; D perhaps matches TRBD2 (6 bases). CDR3 length equals 14 residues. V shed 4 bases and J shed 3 bases, with 9 bases lying between them. Looked up from germline, CDR1 is MGHRA and CDR2 is YSYEKL. The CDR3 protein is CASSRGIDTGELFF. As DNA, the CDR3 is TGCGCCAGCAGCCGCGGGATCGACACCGGGGAGCTGTTTTTT.